These T cell receptor beta chains were read from a single sample in a study of blood T cell repertoires in COVID-19. Sequencing was performed with immunoSEQ multiplex PCR; in TCRdb, only in-frame clones are kept and a portion is missing. The sample records 270,000 or so clones, about nine tenths being singletons. Sequences were obtained from peripheral blood. These receptor sequences come from a woman between 40 and 50 years old who had recovered from COVID-19. The CDR3 runs from the conserved cysteine through the conserved F or W. The order of the fields is D gene, clone size, J gene, V gene, CDR3 DNA, CDR3 protein. D genes are given only for firm matches. Only part of the rows carry a size: once, few, many, or a class if the clone is expanded.

D: NA
size: NA
J: TRBJ2-3
V: TRBV12-3/TRBV12-4
DNA: TGTGCCAGCACCAGCGGCGTCACAGATACGCAGTATTTT
CDR3: CASTSGVTDTQYF

D: TRBD1
size: NA
J: TRBJ1-6
V: TRBV2
DNA: TGTGCCAGCATGATTGGACAGGGAAATTCACCCCTCCACTTT
CDR3: CASMIGQGNSPLHF

D: NA
size: NA
J: TRBJ2-2
V: TRBV5-1
DNA: TGCGCCAGCATCTCAGGGGTAAACACCGGGGAGCTGTTTTTT
CDR3: CASISGVNTGELFF

D: TRBD1
size: NA
J: TRBJ1-3
V: TRBV28
DNA: TGTGCCAGCAGTTTGCCACAGGGGACTGGAAACACCATATATTTT
CDR3: CASSLPQGTGNTIYF

D: TRBD1
size: NA
J: TRBJ2-5
V: TRBV12-3/TRBV12-4
DNA: TGTGCCAGTACCACAGGGGGCGCAGAGACCCAGTACTTC
CDR3: CASTTGGAETQYF

D: TRBD1
size: NA
J: TRBJ2-7
V: TRBV7-9
DNA: TGTGCCAGCAGCCCCAGACAGGGGAACTACGAGCAGTACTTC
CDR3: CASSPRQGNYEQYF

D: NA
size: NA
J: TRBJ2-2
V: TRBV4-2
DNA: TGTGCCAGCAGCCAAGAAGGCCTAGCCCAAAACACCGGGGAGCTGTTTTTT
CDR3: CASSQEGLAQNTGELFF

D: TRBD2
size: few
J: TRBJ2-1
V: TRBV24-1
DNA: TGTGCCACCAGTGATTTGGTGACTAGCGGCCACAATGAGCAGTTCTTC
CDR3: CATSDLVTSGHNEQFF

D: NA
size: NA
J: TRBJ2-4
V: TRBV5-6
DNA: TGTGCCAGCAGCCTTATCTCTCTAGCCAAAAACATTCAGTACTTC
CDR3: CASSLISLAKNIQYF

D: NA
size: NA
J: TRBJ2-7
V: TRBV27
DNA: TGTGCCAGCAGGCGGGGCTCCTACGAGCAGTACTTC
CDR3: CASRRGSYEQYF

D: NA
size: NA
J: TRBJ1-4
V: TRBV27
DNA: TGTGCCAGCAGAACCCAGGGAAAACTGTTTTTT
CDR3: CASRTQGKLFF

D: TRBD2
size: NA
J: TRBJ2-3
V: TRBV18
DNA: TGTGCCAGCTCACCACCGGGACGGGGGGGCACAGATACGCAGTATTTT
CDR3: CASSPPGRGGTDTQYF

D: TRBD2
size: NA
J: TRBJ2-7
V: TRBV28
DNA: TGTGCCAGCAGTTTAGCGGGAGCTAACGAGCAGTACTTC
CDR3: CASSLAGANEQYF

D: TRBD1
size: NA
J: TRBJ2-7
V: TRBV27
DNA: TGTGCCAGCAGTATAGCCGGGACAGGGGCCTACGAGCAGTACTTC
CDR3: CASSIAGTGAYEQYF

D: TRBD2
size: NA
J: TRBJ2-1
V: TRBV12-5
DNA: TGTGCTAGTGGTTTGTCGCGGGAGAGCTCGGGGGATGAGCAGTTCTTC
CDR3: CASGLSRESSGDEQFF

D: TRBD1
size: NA
J: TRBJ1-2
V: TRBV11-2
DNA: TGTGCCAGCAGCTTACGGACAGGGCCCAACTATGGCTACACCTTC
CDR3: CASSLRTGPNYGYTF

D: NA
size: NA
J: TRBJ2-2
V: TRBV5-6
DNA: TGTGCCAGCAGCCGGAGGATGGACACCGGGGAGCTGTTTTTT
CDR3: CASSRRMDTGELFF

D: NA
size: NA
J: TRBJ1-1
V: TRBV20-1
DNA: TGCAGTGCTAGTACCAGTCGCACTGAAGCTTTCTTT
CDR3: CSASTSRTEAFF

D: TRBD2
size: NA
J: TRBJ2-7
V: TRBV18
DNA: TGTGCCAGCTCAACATCTAGCGGCGGGAGCTACGAGCAGTACTTC
CDR3: CASSTSSGGSYEQYF

D: NA
size: NA
J: TRBJ2-7
V: TRBV21-1
DNA: TGTGCCAGCAGCAAATTTCAAACCGGGGTCTACGAGCAGTACTTC
CDR3: CASSKFQTGVYEQYF

D: TRBD1
size: NA
J: TRBJ1-4
V: TRBV19
DNA: TGTGCCAGTCATTGGGGACAGGGGAACGAAAAACTGTTTTTT
CDR3: CASHWGQGNEKLFF